A few counts support the clone carrying this TCR beta chain. This sample is drawn from a study of human T cells and chemical hapten exposure. Overall study: Per-sample TCR yields varied mainly from small pooled library volume differences.

Documented time point: healthy volunteer bleed at 6 weeks. The starting material, unfractionated whole blood, was used for total RNA extraction. Within the library, unique molecular identifiers were attached to each individual cDNA molecule. Each CDR3 protein is one row after TCRdb ran MiXCR on the RACE reads. The sample holds around 80,000 distinct CDR3 sequences, over 8.5% seen once. This TCR derives from a male donor in good health. Some clones in this sample may be carry-over from other donors' samples. Sequenced sample: whole blood.

The CDR3 loop reads CASRTDRGEQYF. The CDR3 DNA reads as TGTGCCAGCAGAACCGACAGGGGCGAGCAGTACTTC. J is TRBJ2-7 and V is TRBV6-2 or TRBV6-3; 8 nucleotides align to TRBD1. Germline V gene lookup returns CDR1 MNHEY and CDR2 SVGEGT. The V gene end was trimmed by 6 bases and the J gene end by 6 bases; junction bases not matched to a gene: 4. The CDR3 spans 12 residues.